These 22 T cell receptor beta chains were sequenced from one sample in a study of blood T cell repertoires in COVID-19. Libraries were prepared by immunoSEQ multiplex PCR; TCRdb keeps only in-frame clonotypes and omits some of them. Among 250,000 to 300,000 clones, approximately 86% were seen once, and the ten largest hold around 1.8%. Sequencing was carried out using peripheral blood. These receptors came from a man between 25 and 39 years old with active or convalescent COVID-19.

The V gene is TRBV7-9, the J gene TRBJ2-5, with 9 bases matching TRBD2. The CDR3 is 16 residues long. Looked up from germline, CDR1 is SEHNR and CDR2 is FQNEAQ (reference sequence). The V and J ends lost 6 bases and 2 bases, in that order; junction bases with no gene match: 10. CDR3 in amino acids: CASSKSASGVQETQYF. CDR3 nucleotide sequence: TGTGCCAGCAGTAAATCGGCTAGCGGGGTACAAGAGACCCAGTACTTC.

This clone has a handful of counts. The gene calls are TRBV7-6 and TRBJ1-4; D uncertain. From germline, CDR1 is SGHVS and CDR2 FNYEAQ. The germline V and J ends were trimmed by 0 bases and 0 bases, with 8 bases remaining between them. This CDR3 is built from 16 residues. In DNA, the CDR3 is TGTGCCAGCAGCTTAGCGGCAAAAGCAACTAATGAAAAACTGTTTTTT. It specifies CASSLAAKATNEKLFF.

The chain carries TRBV7-7 and TRBJ2-3, with 16 nucleotides matching TRBD2. The V gene end was trimmed by 5 bases and the J gene end by 2 bases; junction bases not matched to a gene: 7. Looked up from germline, CDR1 is SSHAT and CDR2 is FNYEAQ (reference sequence). This CDR3 has 18 residues. The CDR3 sequence: CASSPGLAGGLNTDTQYF. For the CDR3, the DNA is TGTGCCAGCAGCCCGGGACTAGCGGGGGGGCTAAACACAGATACGCAGTATTTT.

Here the CDR3 reads CASSPGVRGDYGYTF. Here the CDR3 DNA reads TGTGCCAGTAGTCCGGGGGTCCGGGGCGACTATGGCTACACCTTC. The chain joins TRBV19 to TRBJ1-2; D might be TRBD1 (5 bases). V was shortened by 5 bases and J by 3 bases, with 16 bases between the two germline ends. This CDR3 has 15 amino acids. Germline assignment: CDR1 LNHDA and CDR2 SQIVND (reference sequence).

This clone appeared a few times. The rearrangement links TRBV2 to TRBJ2-1, with 14 bases that match TRBD2. The CDR3 consists of 14 residues. Per the germline V gene, CDR1 is SNHLY and CDR2 is FYNNEI. With V trimmed by 6 bases and J by 6 bases, 1 base remained unmatched. This CDR3 reads CASRGTSGGNEQFF. In nucleotides, the CDR3 is TGTGCCAGCAGGGGGACTAGCGGGGGCAATGAGCAGTTCTTC. The whole variable domain, filled in from reference TRBV2 and TRBJ2-1, reads EPEVTQTPSHQVTQMGQEVILRCVPISNHLYFYWYRQILGQKVEFLVSFYNNEISEKSEIFDDQFSVERPDGSNFTLKIRSTKLEDSAMYFCASRGTSGGNEQFFGPGTRLTVL.

The chain carries TRBV7-2 and TRBJ2-1; TRBD1 is a possible D gene (5 bases). The CDR3 sequence is 14 residues long. Germline CDR1 is SGHTA and CDR2 is FQGNSA. With 6 bases removed from V and 8 bases from J, the gap between germline ends came to 17 bases. The CDR3 loop is CASRRPGQGHEQFF. The DNA of the CDR3 is TGTGCCAGCAGGAGACCCGGGCAGGGCCATGAGCAGTTCTTC.

The rearrangement uses TRBV5-6 and TRBJ1-2; the D gene is possibly TRBD1 (5 bases). V dropped 4 bases and J dropped 8 bases, with 18 bases sitting between them. The CDR3 spans 14 residues. Germline CDR1 is SGHDT and CDR2 is YYEEEE. The CDR3 nucleotides read TGTGCCAGCAGCGTACAGGTTGTCGCGGGAGGCTACACCTTC. It specifies CASSVQVVAGGYTF.

The V and J genes are TRBV7-2 and TRBJ2-1; D unresolved. This CDR3 has 14 amino acids. Germline CDR1 and CDR2: SGHTA and FQGNSA. Trimming took 7 bases from V and 7 from J, leaving 17 bases between them. The CDR3 sequence is CASTPIGVGNEQFF. The CDR3 DNA follows: TGTGCCAGCACCCCCATCGGAGTAGGAAATGAGCAGTTCTTC.

This clone showed up just once. Written as DNA, the CDR3 is TGCAGTGCTAGTCTTGCCCCAGTGGCGAACACTGAAGCTTTCTTT. Protein sequence: CSASLAPVANTEAFF. V gene TRBV20-1 combines with J gene TRBJ1-1, with D hard to call. Trimming removed 3 bases from V and 1 base from J, with 15 bases in between. Germline V CDR1 and CDR2: DFQATT, SNEGSKA (reference sequence). The CDR3 totals 15 residues.

This CDR3 is CASRGTLSHTQYF. For the CDR3, the DNA is TGTGCCAGCAGAGGGACTCTCTCTCATACGCAGTATTTT. The rearrangement joins TRBV6-5 to TRBJ2-3, with a possible D match to TRBD2 (6 bases). CDR1 and CDR2 (germline): MNHEY, SVGAGI. CDR3 length: 13 residues. Trimming removed 6 bases from V and 7 bases from J, with 14 bases in between.

This chain joins TRBV6-1 and TRBJ1-4; D gene ambiguous. The CDR3 extends over 14 amino acids. Trimming stripped 3 bases from V and 5 bases from J, with 10 bases between. Germline V CDR1 and CDR2: MNHNS, SASEGT. The CDR3 is CASSDEAGNEKLFF. The CDR3, as DNA: TGTGCCAGCAGTGACGAGGCGGGAAATGAAAAACTGTTTTTT.

This chain connects TRBV19 to TRBJ2-7; a weak D match, TRBD1 (6 bases). The CDR3 sequence is 15 residues long. The germline V gene encodes CDR1 LNHDA and CDR2 SQIVND (reference sequence). V shed 6 bases and J shed 1 base, with 16 bases lying between them. In DNA form, the CDR3 reads TGTGCCAGTAGCCAGGGGAAGGGGGTATCCTACGAGCAGTACTTC. Amino acid sequence: CASSQGKGVSYEQYF.

In this sample, this clone turned up once. The chain couples TRBV2 to TRBJ2-7; D is perhaps TRBD1 (6 bases). The V gene lost 11 bases and the J gene lost 0 bases, with 14 bases spanning the gap. Germline V lookup: CDR1 SNHLY, CDR2 FYNNEI. This CDR3 is built from 13 residues. The CDR3 DNA is TGTGCCCGCCGGGACACTCTCTCCTACGAGCAGTACTTC. Protein product: CARRDTLSYEQYF.

This clone has just one count. The chain combines TRBV19 with TRBJ1-1; the D is unclear. Germline V gene data show CDR1 as LNHDA and CDR2 as SQIVND (reference sequence). V lost 7 bases and J 1 base, leaving 13 bases between the germline ends. The CDR3 is 14 residues long. The CDR3 reads CASIQRAANTEAFF. CDR3 in DNA: TGTGCCAGTATTCAGAGGGCAGCGAACACTGAAGCTTTCTTT.

The rearrangement links TRBV6-4 to TRBJ2-5, with TRBD2 matching 10 bases. Losses at the gene ends were 8 bases for V and 4 bases for J; bases not matched to a gene: 7. The CDR3 spans 14 residues. Germline V CDR1 and CDR2: MRHNA, SNTAGT. The CDR3 region has the DNA TGTGCCAGCCGTATTGGACTAGCGGTAGAGACCCAGTACTTC. Its protein is CASRIGLAVETQYF.

The J gene is TRBJ2-7, the V gene TRBV6-5; D is perhaps TRBD2 (6 bases). Germline V gives CDR1 MNHEY, CDR2 SVGAGI. This CDR3 is built from 14 residues. The V end lost 8 bases, the J end lost 7 bases, and 21 bases lay between the germline ends. The CDR3 region has the DNA TGTGCCAGCGAGACCGGGGCCGGCGCGGGAGAGCAGTACTTC. It encodes CASETGAGAGEQYF.

This rearrangement joins TRBV13 to TRBJ1-4; D remains ambiguous. CDR3 length equals 16 residues. Trimming shortened V by 4 bases and J by 4 bases, and 16 bases separated the two germline ends. Per germline, CDR1 PRHDT and CDR2 FYEKMQ (reference sequence). DNA for the CDR3: TGTGCCAGCAGCTCGCTTCTTGGGGAGGATAATGAAAAACTGTTTTTT. Translating it yields CASSSLLGEDNEKLFF.

This chain links TRBV7-9 with TRBJ1-2; 12 bases are a match to TRBD1. This CDR3 is built from 14 residues. Germline-derived CDR1 and CDR2 are SEHNR and FQNEAQ (reference sequence). Trimming removed 5 bases from V and 6 bases from J; junction bases left unmatched: 4. This CDR3 is CASSLGQGANGYTF. The CDR3 DNA reads as TGTGCCAGCAGCCTGGGACAGGGGGCAAATGGCTACACCTTC.

The chain recombines TRBV7-3 with TRBJ1-1; 10 bases map to TRBD1. This CDR3 is 15 amino acids long. V gave up 4 bases and J gave up 4 bases; unmatched junction bases: 6. CDR1 is SGHTA and CDR2 is FQGTGA in the germline V gene. DNA for the CDR3: TGTGCCAGCAGCTCGTCGACAGGGGGCCTCACTGAAGCTTTCTTT. Translated: CASSSSTGGLTEAFF.

The DNA for the CDR3 is TGCAGCGTTCAGGGGCGACATATGGAGACCGGAAACACCATATATTTT. Translating it yields CSVQGRHMETGNTIYF. The chain links TRBV29-1 to TRBJ1-3; perhaps TRBD1 as D (6 bases). CDR3 length: 16 residues. The germline gives CDR1 SQVTM, CDR2 ANQGSEA. The ends were cut back, 5 bases at V and 4 bases at J, with 21 bases in the middle.

The V gene is TRBV6-6, the J gene TRBJ2-5; the D gene is possibly TRBD1 (7 bases). The V and J ends lost 0 bases and 1 base respectively, with 12 bases between them. CDR3 length equals 16 residues. The germline CDR1 and CDR2 sequences are MNHNY and SVGAGI (reference sequence). The CDR3 DNA sequence: TGTGCCAGCAGTTACTCGATTCAGGGGGGCCAAGAGACCCAGTACTTC. Amino acid sequence: CASSYSIQGGQETQYF.

This clone was recorded once. The V gene is TRBV19, the J gene TRBJ2-1; 8 positions match TRBD1. Per the germline V gene, CDR1 is LNHDA and CDR2 is SQIVND (reference sequence). V dropped 5 bases and J dropped 7; count of bases not matched to a gene: 13. The CDR3 length is 16 residues. The CDR3 sequence is CASSLRTGRFNNEQFF. CDR3 bases: TGTGCCAGTAGTCTTCGGACAGGGAGGTTTAATAATGAGCAGTTCTTC.